This paragraph covers one T cell receptor (beta chain) sequence. Its target is unknown. Only in-frame clones appear in the TCRdb table, and some are missing; sequencing was by immunoSEQ multiplex PCR. The sample holds 900,000 to 1,200,000 clones; 75% to 85% are singletons and the top ten take roughly 0.61%. The germline V gene has CDR1 SGHDN and CDR2 FVKESK. The CDR3 has 13 residues. V was pared by 9 bases and J by 5 bases, with 3 bases of the junction left unmatched. This record comes from a study of shared clonotypes between healthy human individuals. Study findings and constraints: Between several donors, naive CD4 clonotypes were shared at a level of about 5%. Collection of samples was limited to blood; tissue repertoires likely differ.

Input material: memory CD4+ T cells from PBMCs. Subset denoted: CD45RA-negative fraction. The sequence was collected from a man aged 18 to 29 in good health. Some clones in this sample may be carry-over from other donors' samples. The chain carries TRBV14 and TRBJ1-5; TRBD1 aligns across 11 bases. CDR3 coding DNA: TGTGCCAGGGGGACAGGGGGAGATCAGCCCCAGCATTTT. Translating it yields CARGTGGDQPQHF.